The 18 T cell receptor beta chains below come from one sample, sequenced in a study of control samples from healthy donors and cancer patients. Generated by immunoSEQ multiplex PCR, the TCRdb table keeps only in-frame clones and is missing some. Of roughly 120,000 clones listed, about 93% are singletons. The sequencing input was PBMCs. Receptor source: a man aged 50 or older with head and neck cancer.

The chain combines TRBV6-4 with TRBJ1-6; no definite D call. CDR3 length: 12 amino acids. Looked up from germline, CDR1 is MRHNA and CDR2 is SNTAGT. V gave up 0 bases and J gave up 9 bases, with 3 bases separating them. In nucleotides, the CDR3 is TGTGCCAGCAGTGACTCGGGTTCACCCCTCCACTTT. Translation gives CASSDSGSPLHF.

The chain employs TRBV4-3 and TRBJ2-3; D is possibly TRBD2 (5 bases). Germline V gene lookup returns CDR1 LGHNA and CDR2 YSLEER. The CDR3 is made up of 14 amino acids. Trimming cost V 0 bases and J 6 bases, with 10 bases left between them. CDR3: CASSQEGVTDTQYF. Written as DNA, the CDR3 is TGCGCCAGCAGCCAAGAGGGAGTAACGGATACGCAGTATTTT.

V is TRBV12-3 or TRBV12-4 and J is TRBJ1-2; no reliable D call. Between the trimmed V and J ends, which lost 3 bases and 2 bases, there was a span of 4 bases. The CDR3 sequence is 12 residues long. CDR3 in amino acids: CASSFDNYGYTF. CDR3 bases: TGTGCCAGCAGTTTTGACAACTATGGCTACACCTTC.

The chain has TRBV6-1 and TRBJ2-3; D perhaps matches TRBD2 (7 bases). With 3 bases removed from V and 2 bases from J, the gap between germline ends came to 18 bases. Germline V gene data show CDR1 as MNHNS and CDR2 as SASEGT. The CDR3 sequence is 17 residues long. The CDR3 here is CASSDGVGRGATDTQYF. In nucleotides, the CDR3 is TGTGCCAGCAGTGATGGTGTCGGCCGGGGGGCCACAGATACGCAGTATTTT.

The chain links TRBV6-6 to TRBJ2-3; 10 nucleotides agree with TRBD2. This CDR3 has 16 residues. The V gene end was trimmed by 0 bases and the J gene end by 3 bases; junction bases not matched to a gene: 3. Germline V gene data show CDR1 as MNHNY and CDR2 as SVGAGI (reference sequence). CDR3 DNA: TGTGCCAGCAGTTACTCGGGACTAGCGTTAACAGATACGCAGTATTTT. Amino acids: CASSYSGLALTDTQYF.

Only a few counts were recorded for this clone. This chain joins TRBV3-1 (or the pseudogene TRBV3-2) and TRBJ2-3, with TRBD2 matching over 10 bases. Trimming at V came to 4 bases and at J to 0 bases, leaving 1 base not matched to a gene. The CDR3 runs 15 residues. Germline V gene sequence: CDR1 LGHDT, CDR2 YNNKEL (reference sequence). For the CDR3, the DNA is TGTGCCAGCAGCCCGACTAGCGGGAGCACAGATACGCAGTATTTT. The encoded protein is CASSPTSGSTDTQYF.

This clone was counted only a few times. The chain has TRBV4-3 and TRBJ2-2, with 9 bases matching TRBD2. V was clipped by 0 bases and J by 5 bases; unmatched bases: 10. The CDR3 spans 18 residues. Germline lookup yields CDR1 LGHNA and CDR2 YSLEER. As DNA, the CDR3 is TGCGCCAGCAGCCAAGATGCGCTAGCGGGGTCGAGTACCGGGGAGCTGTTTTTT. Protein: CASSQDALAGSSTGELFF.

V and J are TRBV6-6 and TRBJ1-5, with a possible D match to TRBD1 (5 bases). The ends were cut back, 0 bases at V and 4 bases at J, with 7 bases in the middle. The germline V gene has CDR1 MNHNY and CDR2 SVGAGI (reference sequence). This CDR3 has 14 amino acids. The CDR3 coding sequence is TGTGCCAGCAGTTACTCAGGGGAAAATCAGCCCCAGCATTTT. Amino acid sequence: CASSYSGENQPQHF.

The CDR3 sequence is CASSLGQDNSPLHF. Written as DNA, the CDR3 is TGTGCCAGCAGCCTCGGACAGGACAATTCACCCCTCCACTTT. The chain combines TRBV5-8 with TRBJ1-6; 7 bases match TRBD1. CDR1 and CDR2 from the germline V gene are SGHTS and YDEGEE. Unmatched junction bases numbered 5, after V lost 4 bases and J lost 7 bases. This CDR3 contains 14 residues. The complete variable domain, with remaining parts taken from reference TRBV5-8 and TRBJ1-6, reads EAGVTQSPTHLIKTRGQQATLRCSPISGHTSVYWYQQALGLGLQFLLWYDEGEERNRGNFPPRFSGRQFPNYSSELNVNALELEDSALYLCASSLGQDNSPLHFGNGTRLTVT.

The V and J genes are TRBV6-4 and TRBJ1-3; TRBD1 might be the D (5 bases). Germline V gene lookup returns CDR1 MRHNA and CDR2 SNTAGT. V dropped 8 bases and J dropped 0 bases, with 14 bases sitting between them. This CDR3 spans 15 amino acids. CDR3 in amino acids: CASPWRGSSGNTIYF. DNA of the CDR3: TGTGCCAGCCCCTGGAGGGGTAGCTCTGGAAACACCATATATTTT.

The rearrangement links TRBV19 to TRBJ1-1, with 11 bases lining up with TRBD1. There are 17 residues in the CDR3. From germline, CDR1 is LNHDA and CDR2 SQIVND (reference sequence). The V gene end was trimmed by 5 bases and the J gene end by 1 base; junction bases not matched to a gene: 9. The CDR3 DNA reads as TGTGCCAGTAGTTCAGAAAGGGACAGGGGGAGGAACACTGAAGCTTTCTTT. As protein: CASSSERDRGRNTEAFF.

The CDR3 region has the DNA TGTGCCAGCAGTGAGGGGGGGCGAGCTAACTATGGCTACACCTTC. Residues: CASSEGGRANYGYTF. The gene calls are TRBV28 and TRBJ1-2; possibly TRBD1 for D (6 bases). Germline CDR1 and CDR2: MDHEN and SYDVKM. V lost 5 bases to trimming and J lost 0 bases, with 13 bases between them. This CDR3 contains 15 residues.

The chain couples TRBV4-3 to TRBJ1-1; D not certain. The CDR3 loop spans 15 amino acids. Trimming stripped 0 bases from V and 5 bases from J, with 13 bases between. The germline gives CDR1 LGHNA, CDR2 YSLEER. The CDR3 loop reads CASSQEGKGGTEAFF. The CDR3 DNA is TGCGCCAGCAGCCAAGAGGGGAAAGGCGGGACTGAAGCTTTCTTT.

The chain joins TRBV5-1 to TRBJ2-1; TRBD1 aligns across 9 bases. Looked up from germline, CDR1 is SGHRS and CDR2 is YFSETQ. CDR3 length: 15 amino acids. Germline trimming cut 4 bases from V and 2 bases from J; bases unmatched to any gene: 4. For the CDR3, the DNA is TGCGCCAGCAGCGTGGGACAGGGCCCCTACAATGAGCAGTTCTTC. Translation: CASSVGQGPYNEQFF.

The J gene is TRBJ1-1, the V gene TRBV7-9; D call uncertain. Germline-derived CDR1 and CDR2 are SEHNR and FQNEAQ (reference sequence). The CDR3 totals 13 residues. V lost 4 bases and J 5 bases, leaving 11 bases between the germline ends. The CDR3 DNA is TGTGCCAGCAGCTCCGTACTTGGAACTGAAGCTTTCTTT. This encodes CASSSVLGTEAFF.

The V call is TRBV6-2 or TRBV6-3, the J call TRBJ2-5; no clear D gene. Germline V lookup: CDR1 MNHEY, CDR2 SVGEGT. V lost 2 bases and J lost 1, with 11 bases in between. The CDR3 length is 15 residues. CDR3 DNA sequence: TGTGCCAGCAGTTACGACAATATCGTCCAAGAGACCCAGTACTTC. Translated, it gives CASSYDNIVQETQYF.

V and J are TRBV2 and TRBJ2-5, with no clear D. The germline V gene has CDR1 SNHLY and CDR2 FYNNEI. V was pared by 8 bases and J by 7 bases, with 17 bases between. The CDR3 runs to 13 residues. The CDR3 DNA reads TGTGCCAGCTTGCCGCCACCAGACGCGACCCAGTACTTC. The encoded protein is CASLPPPDATQYF.

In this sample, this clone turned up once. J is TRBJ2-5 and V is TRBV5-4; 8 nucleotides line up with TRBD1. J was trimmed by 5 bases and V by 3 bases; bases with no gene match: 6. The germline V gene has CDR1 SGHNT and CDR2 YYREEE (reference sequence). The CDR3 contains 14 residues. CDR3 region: CASSSWTGLETQYF. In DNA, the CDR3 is TGTGCCAGCAGCTCCTGGACAGGGCTGGAGACCCAGTACTTC.